These 16 T cell receptor beta chains were all obtained from the same sample, sequenced in a study of memory CD4+ T cells and cytomegalovirus serostatus. The assay was immunoSEQ multiplex PCR, and TCRdb's table has in-frame clones only and misses some. The table shows tens of thousands of clones, with approximately 80% occurring only once. Single viable CD3+CD4+CD8-CD45RO+ cells were sorted as the memory CD4+ T cells. The source material was memory CD4+ T cells from blood. The receptors were gathered from an adult in good health and CMV-seronegative.

The rearrangement joins TRBV6-1 to TRBJ2-3; 9 bases agree with TRBD2. The V gene end was trimmed by 4 bases and the J gene end by 6 bases; junction bases not matched to a gene: 5. Germline lookup yields CDR1 MNHNS and CDR2 SASEGT. This CDR3 has 14 residues. CDR3 nucleotide sequence: TGTGCCAGCAGTGGTAGCGGGAGATTGGATACGCAGTATTTT. It is translated as CASSGSGRLDTQYF.

The CDR3 spells CASSLRRQGIQQETQYF. CDR3 bases: TGTGCCAGCAGCTTAAGGAGACAGGGTATCCAACAAGAGACCCAGTACTTC. The chain joins TRBV11-2 to TRBJ2-5; 7 bases match TRBD1. The V segment lost 2 bases and the J segment 2 bases; nucleotides outside the gene matches: 11. This CDR3 is 17 amino acids long. CDR1 and CDR2 from the germline V gene are SGHAT and FQNNGV.

The V gene is TRBV28, the J gene TRBJ1-4; D not resolved. V was clipped by 2 bases and J by 0 bases, with 7 bases between them. In germline, CDR1 is MDHEN, CDR2 SYDVKM. The CDR3 is 15 amino acids. The CDR3 bases are TGTGCCAGCAGTTTACCAGTAGCAACTAATGAAAAACTGTTTTTT. Amino acids: CASSLPVATNEKLFF.

This chain joins TRBV29-1 and TRBJ2-1; 9 bases match TRBD2. The CDR3 is 13 amino acids. Germline V CDR1 and CDR2: SQVTM, ANQGSEA. V trimming: 1 base; J trimming: 16 bases; junction bases outside the gene matches: 11. The CDR3 region is CSVEVRLAGRRFF. The CDR3 coding sequence is TGCAGCGTTGAAGTCAGGCTAGCGGGGAGAAGATTCTTC.

This chain joins TRBV29-1 and TRBJ2-5; TRBD2 aligns across 10 bases. Germline assignment: CDR1 SQVTM and CDR2 ANQGSEA. V lost 3 bases to trimming and J lost 5 bases; unmatched junction nucleotides: 9. CDR3 length: 15 residues. Written as DNA, the CDR3 is TGCAGCGTTGACGCCGGGACTAGCGAGCTGGAGACCCAGTACTTC. Encoded protein: CSVDAGTSELETQYF.

This chain joins TRBV28 and TRBJ2-7; 8 bases map to TRBD1. J gave up 0 bases and V 5 bases, and 15 bases lay outside the gene matches. CDR1 MDHEN and CDR2 SYDVKM come from the germline V gene. The CDR3 length is 18 residues. DNA of the CDR3: TGTGCCAGCAGTCCCCTATATGGGAGACAGGGGTCCTCCTACGAGCAGTACTTC. Protein: CASSPLYGRQGSSYEQYF.

The genes are TRBV29-1 and TRBJ1-2, with 7 bases matching TRBD1. The CDR3 sequence is 14 residues long. V dropped 5 bases and J dropped 5; count of bases not matched to a gene: 11. Germline loops: CDR1 SQVTM, CDR2 ANQGSEA. In DNA form, the CDR3 reads TGCAGCGTTACCTCGACAGGGAGTGAGTATGGCTACACCTTC. Translated, it gives CSVTSTGSEYGYTF.

The chain combines TRBV11-2 with TRBJ1-3; 9 bases line up with TRBD1. The V and J ends lost 5 bases and 0 bases, in that order; junction bases with no gene match: 5. From germline, CDR1 is SGHAT and CDR2 FQNNGV. This CDR3 has 16 amino acids. CDR3 residues: CASSPTGQGSGNTIYF. DNA for the CDR3: TGTGCCAGCAGCCCAACGGGACAGGGCTCTGGAAACACCATATATTTT.

This clone was seen a handful of times. This chain links TRBV11-1 with TRBJ2-2; 10 bases are a match to TRBD1. The CDR3 runs to 16 residues. Germline loops: CDR1 SGHAT, CDR2 FQDESV (reference sequence). After removal of 4 bases from V and 5 bases from J, the junction contained 7 bases not matched to a gene. CDR3 sequence (DNA): TGTGCCAGCAGCTACGGACAGGGGGTGAAAACCGGGGAGCTGTTTTTT. This translates into CASSYGQGVKTGELFF. The whole variable domain, filled in from reference TRBV11-1 and TRBJ2-2, reads EAEVAQSPRYKITEKSQAVAFWCDPISGHATLYWYRQILGQGPELLVQFQDESVVDDSQLPKDRFSAERLKGVDSTLKIQPAELGDSAMYLCASSYGQGVKTGELFFGEGSRLTVL.

The V gene is TRBV25-1, the J gene TRBJ1-5; no definite D call. The V gene lost 4 bases and the J gene lost 1 base, with 5 bases spanning the gap. CDR3 length equals 13 residues. CDR1 is MGHDK, CDR2 SYGVNS, per germline. CDR3 sequence reads: CASSGGSNQPQHF. The CDR3 DNA is TGTGCCAGCAGTGGGGGAAGCAATCAGCCCCAGCATTTT.

In this sample, this clone turned up once. V is TRBV6-5 and J is TRBJ1-1; D not resolved. Germline assignment: CDR1 MNHEY and CDR2 SVGAGI. V was pared by 0 bases and J by 3 bases, with 11 bases between. CDR3 length: 15 amino acids. CDR3 nucleotides: TGTGCCAGCAGTTACTCGCGACTTGGGGACACTGAAGCTTTCTTT. Its protein is CASSYSRLGDTEAFF.

The CDR3 protein is CASSVQQGAGNTIYF. The CDR3 DNA is TGTGCCAGCAGCGTACAACAGGGGGCTGGAAACACCATATATTTT. This chain uses TRBV5-4 with TRBJ1-3; TRBD1 matches at 8 bases. Trimming took 4 bases from V and 2 from J; bases not matched to a gene: 5. This CDR3 spans 15 amino acids. Germline V gives CDR1 SGHNT, CDR2 YYREEE (reference sequence).

The chain employs TRBV9 and TRBJ1-1; possibly TRBD1 for D (5 bases). This CDR3 has 15 residues. Germline-derived CDR1 and CDR2 are SGDLS and YYNGEE. The V end was cut by 5 bases, the J end by 4 bases, with 18 bases between. The CDR3 protein is CASRNLGGGGTEAFF. The CDR3 nucleotides are TGTGCCAGCAGGAACCTGGGGGGAGGTGGCACTGAAGCTTTCTTT.

The chain couples TRBV5-4 to TRBJ2-3, with D perhaps matching TRBD1 (6 bases). V gave up 5 bases and J gave up 1 base, with 17 bases separating them. The CDR3 loop spans 16 amino acids. The germline CDR1 and CDR2 sequences are SGHNT and YYREEE (reference sequence). In nucleotides, the CDR3 is TGTGCCAGCAGGAATCTGGGGCACAGGGGCACAGATACGCAGTATTTT. It yields the protein CASRNLGHRGTDTQYF.

As concerns this clone: Other DNA sequences in this specimen translate into the identical CDR3. The chain joins TRBV19 to TRBJ1-1; possible D gene TRBD1, 5 bases. Germline loops: CDR1 LNHDA, CDR2 SQIVND (reference sequence). The CDR3 runs 14 residues. V was clipped by 3 bases and J by 0 bases, with 8 bases between them. CDR3 protein: CASSIGTVNTEAFF. CDR3 sequence (DNA): TGTGCCAGTAGTATTGGGACGGTGAACACTGAAGCTTTCTTT.

This clone was seen a handful of times. The genes are TRBV4-1 and TRBJ1-2; maybe TRBD1 (6 bases). The CDR3 spans 16 residues. V was cut by 0 bases and J by 0 bases, with 11 bases left in between. The germline gives CDR1 MGHRA, CDR2 YSYEKL. The CDR3 reads CASSQEGTLANYGYTF. CDR3 sequence (DNA): TGCGCCAGCAGCCAAGAAGGGACACTGGCTAACTATGGCTACACCTTC.